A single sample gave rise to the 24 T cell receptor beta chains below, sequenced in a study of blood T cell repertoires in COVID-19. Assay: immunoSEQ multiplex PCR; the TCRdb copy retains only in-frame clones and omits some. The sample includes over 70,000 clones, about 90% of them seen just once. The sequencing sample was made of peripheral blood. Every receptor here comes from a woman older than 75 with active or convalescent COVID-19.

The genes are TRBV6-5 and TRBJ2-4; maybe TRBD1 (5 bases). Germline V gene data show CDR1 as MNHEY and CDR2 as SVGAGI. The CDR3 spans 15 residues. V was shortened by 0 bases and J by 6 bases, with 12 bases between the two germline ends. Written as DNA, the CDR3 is TGTGCCAGCAGTTACTCGGGGTTCCAGGGAAACATTCAGTACTTC. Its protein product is CASSYSGFQGNIQYF.

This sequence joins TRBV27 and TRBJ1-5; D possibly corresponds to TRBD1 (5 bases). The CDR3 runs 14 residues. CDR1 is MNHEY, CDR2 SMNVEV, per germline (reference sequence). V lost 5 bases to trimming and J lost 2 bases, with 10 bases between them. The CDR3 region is CASSPPGGNQPQHF. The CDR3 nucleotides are TGTGCCAGCAGTCCCCCGGGGGGCAATCAGCCCCAGCATTTT.

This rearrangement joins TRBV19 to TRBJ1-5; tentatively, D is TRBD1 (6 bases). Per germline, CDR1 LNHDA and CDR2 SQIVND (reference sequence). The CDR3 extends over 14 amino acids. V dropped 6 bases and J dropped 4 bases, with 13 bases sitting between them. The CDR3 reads CASRETGQNQPQHF. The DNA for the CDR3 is TGTGCCAGTAGGGAGACAGGACAGAATCAGCCCCAGCATTTT.

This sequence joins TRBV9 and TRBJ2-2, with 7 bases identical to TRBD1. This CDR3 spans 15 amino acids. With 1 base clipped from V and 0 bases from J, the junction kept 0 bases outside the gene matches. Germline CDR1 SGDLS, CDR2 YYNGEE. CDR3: CASSVQGANTGELFF. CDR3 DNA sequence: TGTGCCAGCAGCGTACAGGGGGCGAACACCGGGGAGCTGTTTTTT.

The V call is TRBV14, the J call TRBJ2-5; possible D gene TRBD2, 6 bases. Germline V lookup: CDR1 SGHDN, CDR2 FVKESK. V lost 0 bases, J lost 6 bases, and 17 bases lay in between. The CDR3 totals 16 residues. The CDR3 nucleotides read TGTGCCAGCAGCCAAGATAAGGGCGGGATTCATCAGACCCAGTACTTC. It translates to CASSQDKGGIHQTQYF.

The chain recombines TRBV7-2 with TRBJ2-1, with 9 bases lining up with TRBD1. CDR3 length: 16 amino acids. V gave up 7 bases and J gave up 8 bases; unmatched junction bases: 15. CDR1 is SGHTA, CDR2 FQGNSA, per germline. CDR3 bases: TGTGCCAGCACCCCAGCGTGGGACAGGGCTTTCCATGAGCAGTTCTTC. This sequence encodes CASTPAWDRAFHEQFF.

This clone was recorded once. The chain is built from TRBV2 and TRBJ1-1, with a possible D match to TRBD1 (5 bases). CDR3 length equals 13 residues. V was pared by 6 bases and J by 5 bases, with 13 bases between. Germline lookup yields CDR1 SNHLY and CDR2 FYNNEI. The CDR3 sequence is CASSSGPVTEAFF. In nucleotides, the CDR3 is TGTGCCAGCAGCTCAGGGCCCGTAACTGAAGCTTTCTTT.

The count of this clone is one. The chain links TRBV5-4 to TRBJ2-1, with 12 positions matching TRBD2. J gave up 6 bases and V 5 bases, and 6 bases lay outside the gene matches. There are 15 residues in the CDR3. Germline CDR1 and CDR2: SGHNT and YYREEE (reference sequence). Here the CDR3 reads CASSPTSGRSNEQFF. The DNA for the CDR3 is TGTGCCAGCAGTCCTACTAGCGGGAGGTCCAATGAGCAGTTCTTC. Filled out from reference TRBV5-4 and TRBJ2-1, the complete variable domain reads ETGVTQSPTHLIKTRGQQVTLRCSSQSGHNTVSWYQQALGQGPQFIFQYYREEENGRGNFPPRFSGLQFPNYSSELNVNALELDDSALYLCASSPTSGRSNEQFFGPGTRLTVL.

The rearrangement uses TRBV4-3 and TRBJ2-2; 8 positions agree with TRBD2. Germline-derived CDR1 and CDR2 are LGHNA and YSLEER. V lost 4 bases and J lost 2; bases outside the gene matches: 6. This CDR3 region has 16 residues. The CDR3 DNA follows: TGCGCCAGCAGCCTCCGGGGGGGCACAAACACCGGGGAGCTGTTTTTT. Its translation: CASSLRGGTNTGELFF.

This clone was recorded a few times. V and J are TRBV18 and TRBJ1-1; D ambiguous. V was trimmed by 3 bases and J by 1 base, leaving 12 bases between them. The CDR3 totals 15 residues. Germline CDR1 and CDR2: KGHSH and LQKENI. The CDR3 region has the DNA TGTGCCAGCTCACCGGGTTGGCGGCCGAACACTGAAGCTTTCTTT. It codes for CASSPGWRPNTEAFF.

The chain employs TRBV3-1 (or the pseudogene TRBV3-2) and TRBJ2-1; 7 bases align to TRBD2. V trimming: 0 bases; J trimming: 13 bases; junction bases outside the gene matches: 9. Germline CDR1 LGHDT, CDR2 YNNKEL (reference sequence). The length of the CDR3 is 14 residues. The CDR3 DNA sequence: TGTGCCAGCAGCCAAGATCTAGCGGACACACCCCAGTTCTTC. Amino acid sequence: CASSQDLADTPQFF.

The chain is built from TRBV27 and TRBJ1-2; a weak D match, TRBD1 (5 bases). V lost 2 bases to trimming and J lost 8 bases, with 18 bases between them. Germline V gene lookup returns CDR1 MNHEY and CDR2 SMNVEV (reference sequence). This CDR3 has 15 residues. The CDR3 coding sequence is TGTGCCAGCAGTTTAGGTGTGGACACACTCGTAGGCTACACCTTC. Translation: CASSLGVDTLVGYTF.

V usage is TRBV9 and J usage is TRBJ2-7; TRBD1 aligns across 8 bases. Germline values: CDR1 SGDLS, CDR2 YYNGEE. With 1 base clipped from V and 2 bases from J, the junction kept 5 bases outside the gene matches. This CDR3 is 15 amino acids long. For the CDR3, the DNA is TGTGCCAGCAGCGTATCTACAGGGGGACCCTACGAGCAGTACTTC. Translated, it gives CASSVSTGGPYEQYF.

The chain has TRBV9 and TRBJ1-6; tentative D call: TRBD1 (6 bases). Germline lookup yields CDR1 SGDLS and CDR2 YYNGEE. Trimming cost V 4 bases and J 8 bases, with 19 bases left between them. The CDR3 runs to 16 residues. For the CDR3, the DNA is TGTGCCAGCAGCAGAGGGAGGGGGATTATGGATTCACCCCTCCACTTT. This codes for CASSRGRGIMDSPLHF.

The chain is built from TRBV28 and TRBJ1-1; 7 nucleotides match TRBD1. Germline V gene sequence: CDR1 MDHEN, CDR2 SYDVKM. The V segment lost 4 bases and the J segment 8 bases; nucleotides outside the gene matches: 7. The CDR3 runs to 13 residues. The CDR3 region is CASSWSDRAEAFF. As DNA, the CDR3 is TGTGCCAGCAGTTGGAGTGACAGGGCGGAAGCTTTCTTT.

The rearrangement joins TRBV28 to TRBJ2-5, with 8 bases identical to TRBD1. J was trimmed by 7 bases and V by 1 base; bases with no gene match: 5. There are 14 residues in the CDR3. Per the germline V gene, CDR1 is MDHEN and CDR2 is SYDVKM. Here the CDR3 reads CASSLYGQGGTQYF. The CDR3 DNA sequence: TGTGCCAGCAGTTTATACGGACAGGGAGGGACCCAGTACTTC.

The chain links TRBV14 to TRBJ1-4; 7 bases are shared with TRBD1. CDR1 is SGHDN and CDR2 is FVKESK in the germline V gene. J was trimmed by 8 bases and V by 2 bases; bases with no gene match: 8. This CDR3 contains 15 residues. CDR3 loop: CASSQNAGGREKLFF. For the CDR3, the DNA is TGTGCCAGCAGCCAAAATGCAGGGGGACGAGAAAAACTGTTTTTT.

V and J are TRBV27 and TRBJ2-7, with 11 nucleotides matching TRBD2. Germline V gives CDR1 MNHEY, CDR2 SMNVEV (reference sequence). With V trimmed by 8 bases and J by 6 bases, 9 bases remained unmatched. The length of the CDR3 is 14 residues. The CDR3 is CASGELAGDSEQYF. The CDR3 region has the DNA TGTGCCAGCGGCGAACTAGCGGGAGATTCCGAGCAGTACTTC.

CDR3 region: CASGLYRDRVPFF. CDR3 bases: TGTGCTAGTGGTTTGTACCGGGACAGGGTGCCGTTCTTC. The V and J genes are TRBV12-5 and TRBJ2-1; 9 bases map to TRBD1. With V trimmed by 2 bases and J by 15 bases, 8 bases remained unmatched. The CDR3 length is 13 residues. Germline values: CDR1 LGHNT, CDR2 FRNRAP.

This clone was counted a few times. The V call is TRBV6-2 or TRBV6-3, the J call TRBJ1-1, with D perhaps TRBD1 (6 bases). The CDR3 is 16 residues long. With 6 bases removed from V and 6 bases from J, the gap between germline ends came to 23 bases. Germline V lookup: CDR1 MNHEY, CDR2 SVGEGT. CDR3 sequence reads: CASSRSPSGVIAEAFF. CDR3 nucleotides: TGTGCCAGCAGCCGATCACCCTCAGGGGTGATTGCTGAAGCTTTCTTT.

The CDR3 protein is CASTRGLNYGYTF. CDR3 DNA sequence: TGTGCCAGCACCCGTGGGCTTAACTATGGCTACACCTTC. The chain combines TRBV12-3 or TRBV12-4 with TRBJ1-2, with D unclear. V lost 7 bases to trimming and J lost 1 base, with 10 bases between them. This CDR3 spans 13 amino acids.

The CDR3, as DNA: TGTGCCAGCAGGTTAGGGGGCGGTCCTGGGGCCAACGTCCTGACTTTC. Translation gives CASRLGGGPGANVLTF. The chain uses TRBV27 and TRBJ2-6; TRBD1 aligns across 7 bases. V dropped 6 bases and J dropped 2; count of bases not matched to a gene: 7. The CDR3 is made up of 16 amino acids. Germline V gene lookup returns CDR1 MNHEY and CDR2 SMNVEV (reference sequence).

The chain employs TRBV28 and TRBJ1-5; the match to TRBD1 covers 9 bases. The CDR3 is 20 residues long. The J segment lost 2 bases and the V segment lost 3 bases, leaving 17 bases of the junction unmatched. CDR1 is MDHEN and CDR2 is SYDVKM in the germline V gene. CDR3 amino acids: CASSFPLLGQGGLGNQPQHF. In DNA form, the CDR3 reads TGTGCCAGCAGTTTCCCTCTATTGGGACAGGGCGGTTTGGGCAATCAGCCCCAGCATTTT.

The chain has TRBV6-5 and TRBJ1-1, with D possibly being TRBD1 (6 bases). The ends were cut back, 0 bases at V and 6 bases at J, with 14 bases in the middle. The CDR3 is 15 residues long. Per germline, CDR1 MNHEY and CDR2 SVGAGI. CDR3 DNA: TGTGCCAGCAGTTACTCATCTGGGACATCCCCTGAAGCTTTCTTT. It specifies CASSYSSGTSPEAFF.